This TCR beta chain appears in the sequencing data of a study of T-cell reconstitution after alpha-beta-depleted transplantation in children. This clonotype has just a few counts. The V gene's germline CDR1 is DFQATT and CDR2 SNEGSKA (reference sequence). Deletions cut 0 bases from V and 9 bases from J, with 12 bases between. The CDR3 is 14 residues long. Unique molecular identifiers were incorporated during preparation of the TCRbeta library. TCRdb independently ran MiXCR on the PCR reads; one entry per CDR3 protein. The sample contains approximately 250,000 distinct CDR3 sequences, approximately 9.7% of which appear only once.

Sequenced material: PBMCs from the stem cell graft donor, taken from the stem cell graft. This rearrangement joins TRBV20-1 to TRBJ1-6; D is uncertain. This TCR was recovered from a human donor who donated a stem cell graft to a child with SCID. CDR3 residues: CSARDSSDGSPLHF. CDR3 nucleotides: TGCAGTGCTAGAGATTCCTCTGACGGTTCACCCCTCCACTTT.